This record covers a single T cell receptor beta chain. The antigen is undetermined. cDNA carried unique molecular identifiers, and a universal primer site was added by template switching. TCRdb re-called the 5' RACE reads with MiXCR, one entry per CDR3 protein. The sample shows fewer than 550,000 distinct CDR3 sequences, over 12% of them seen only once. This entry comes from a study of identical twins. Findings and limits, study-wide: Researchers reported excess low generation probability among twin-shared out-of-frame alpha sequences. Clonotypes of the beta chain that were abundant in cord blood carried fewer insertions (memory repertoires showed none).

These data also featured in a second study, about yellow fever vaccine responses in identical twins. This second report adds: Twins' vaccine T cell response reportedly gave the appearance of partial convergence and partial personalization.

What was sequenced was CD4+ T cells sorted from blood. The TCR was taken from a woman younger than 35 in good health.

The DNA of the CDR3 is TGCAGTGCTAGGGGCACATATAATGAAAAACTGTTTTTT. Translated: CSARGTYNEKLFF. The V call is TRBV20-1, the J call TRBJ1-4, with D unresolved. The CDR3 loop spans 13 amino acids. Germline V lookup: CDR1 DFQATT, CDR2 SNEGSKA (reference sequence). The ends were cut back, 3 bases at V and 4 bases at J, with 9 bases in the middle.